Presented here are 6 T cell receptor beta chains from one specimen sequenced in a study of identical twins. TCRdb independently ran MiXCR on the 5' RACE reads; one entry per CDR3 protein. The data hold 450,000 to 600,000 distinct CDR3 sequences, with about 22% observed a single time. The sample was also linked to a second study, of yellow fever vaccine responses in identical twins.

Sequencing input: CD4+ T cells sorted from blood. All receptors come from a woman under 30 in good health.

The chain is built from TRBV27 and TRBJ2-1, with D tentatively TRBD2 (6 bases). Trimming removed 6 bases at V and 0 bases at J, with 15 bases between. CDR3 length: 16 residues. In germline, CDR1 is MNHEY, CDR2 SMNVEV (reference sequence). For the CDR3, the DNA is TGTGCCAGCAGCCCCCCCGGGAGAAGCTCCTACAATGAGCAGTTCTTC. Translating gives CASSPPGRSSYNEQFF.

This sequence joins TRBV29-1 and TRBJ2-3, with D possibly TRBD2 on 6 matching bases. The germline V and J ends were trimmed by 5 bases and 1 base, with 13 bases remaining between them. The CDR3 length is 14 residues. Germline CDR1 SQVTM, CDR2 ANQGSEA. CDR3 nucleotides: TGCAGCGTTACGGTGGGAGGACGCACAGATACGCAGTATTTT. Its translation: CSVTVGGRTDTQYF.

The CDR3 DNA reads as TGTGCCAGCAGTTACTGGTCCCCGTCGACTAGTATCACCTCCTACGAGCAGTACTTC. Protein: CASSYWSPSTSITSYEQYF. The rearrangement uses TRBV6-5 and TRBJ2-7; possibly TRBD2 for D (6 bases). The CDR3 consists of 19 residues. The germline V gene has CDR1 MNHEY and CDR2 SVGAGI. With 1 base removed from V and 0 bases from J, the gap between germline ends came to 22 bases.

V and J are TRBV5-1 and TRBJ1-1; 10 bases are shared with TRBD1. CDR3 length: 18 amino acids. The trim removed 3 bases at V and 3 bases at J, leaving 14 bases unmatched. Per the germline V gene, CDR1 is SGHRS and CDR2 is YFSETQ. DNA for the CDR3: TGCGCCAGCAGCTCCCGACAGTTGACAGGGGGCAGGGACACTGAAGCTTTCTTT. Protein product: CASSSRQLTGGRDTEAFF.

The sample holds a few counts of this clonotype. This chain connects TRBV24-1 to TRBJ2-1; 7 positions agree with TRBD2. This CDR3 comprises 13 residues. V lost 3 bases to trimming and J lost 6 bases; unmatched junction nucleotides: 1. The germline CDR1 and CDR2 sequences are KGHDR and SFDVKD. The CDR3 loop is CATSDGGSNEQFF. The CDR3 DNA is TGTGCCACCAGTGATGGCGGGAGCAATGAGCAGTTCTTC.

The chain employs TRBV7-8 and TRBJ1-4; 7 bases line up with TRBD1. Per the germline V gene, CDR1 is SGHVS and CDR2 is FQNEAQ. This CDR3 contains 16 residues. J lost 4 bases, V lost 5 bases, and 10 bases had no gene match. This CDR3 reads CASSARRQGGNEKLFF. The CDR3 coding sequence is TGTGCCAGCAGCGCCAGGCGACAGGGTGGTAATGAAAAACTGTTTTTT.